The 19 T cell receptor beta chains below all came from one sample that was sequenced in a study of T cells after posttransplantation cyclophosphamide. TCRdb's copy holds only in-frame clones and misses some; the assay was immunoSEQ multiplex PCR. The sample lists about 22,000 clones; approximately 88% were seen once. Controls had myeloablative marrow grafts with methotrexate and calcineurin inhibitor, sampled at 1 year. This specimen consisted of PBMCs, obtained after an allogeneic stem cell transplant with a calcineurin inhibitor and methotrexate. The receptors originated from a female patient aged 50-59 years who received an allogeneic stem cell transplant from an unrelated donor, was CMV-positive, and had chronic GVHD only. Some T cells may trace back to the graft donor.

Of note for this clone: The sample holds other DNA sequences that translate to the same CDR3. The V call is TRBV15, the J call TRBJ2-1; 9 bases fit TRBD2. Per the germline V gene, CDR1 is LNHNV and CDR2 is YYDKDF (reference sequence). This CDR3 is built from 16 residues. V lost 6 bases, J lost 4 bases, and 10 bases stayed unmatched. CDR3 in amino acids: CATSFPAGGLYNEQFF. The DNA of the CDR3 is TGTGCCACCAGTTTCCCAGCGGGAGGTTTATACAATGAGCAGTTCTTC.

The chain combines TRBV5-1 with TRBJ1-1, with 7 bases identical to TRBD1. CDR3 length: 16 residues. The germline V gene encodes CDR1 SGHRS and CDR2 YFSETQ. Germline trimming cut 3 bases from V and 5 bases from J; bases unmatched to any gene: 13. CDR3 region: CASSYLNAGGRTEAFF. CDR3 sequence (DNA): TGCGCCAGCAGCTACCTGAACGCAGGGGGAAGGACTGAAGCTTTCTTT.

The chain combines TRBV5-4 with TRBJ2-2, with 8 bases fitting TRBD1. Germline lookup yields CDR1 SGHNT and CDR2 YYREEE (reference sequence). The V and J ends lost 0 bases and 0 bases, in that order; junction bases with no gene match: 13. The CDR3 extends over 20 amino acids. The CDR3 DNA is TGTGCCAGCAGCTTGGAGGGACAGGTTCGAACGGGGTCGAACACCGGGGAGCTGTTTTTT. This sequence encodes CASSLEGQVRTGSNTGELFF.

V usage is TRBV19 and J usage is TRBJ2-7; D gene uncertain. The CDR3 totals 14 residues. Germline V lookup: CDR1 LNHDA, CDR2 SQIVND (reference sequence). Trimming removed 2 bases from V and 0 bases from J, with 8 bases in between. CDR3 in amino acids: CASSIRVSSYEQYF. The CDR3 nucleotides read TGTGCCAGTAGTATACGTGTCAGCTCCTACGAGCAGTACTTC.

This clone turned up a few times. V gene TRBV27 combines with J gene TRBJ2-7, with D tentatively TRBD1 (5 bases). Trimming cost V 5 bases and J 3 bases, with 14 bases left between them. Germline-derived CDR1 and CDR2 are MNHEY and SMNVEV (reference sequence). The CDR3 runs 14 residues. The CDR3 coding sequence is TGTGCCAGCAGTGCCCAGGGATCGAACTACGAGCAGTACTTC. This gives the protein CASSAQGSNYEQYF.

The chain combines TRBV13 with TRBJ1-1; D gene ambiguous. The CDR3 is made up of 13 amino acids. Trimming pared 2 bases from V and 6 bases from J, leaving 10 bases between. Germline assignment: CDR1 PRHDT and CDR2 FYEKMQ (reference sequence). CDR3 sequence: CASSLRVYPEAFF. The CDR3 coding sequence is TGTGCCAGCAGCTTAAGAGTCTACCCTGAAGCTTTCTTT.

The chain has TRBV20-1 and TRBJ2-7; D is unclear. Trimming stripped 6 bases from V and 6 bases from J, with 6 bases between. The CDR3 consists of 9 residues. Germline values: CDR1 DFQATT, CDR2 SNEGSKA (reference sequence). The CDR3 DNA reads TGCAGTGCCCGGGTCGAGCAGTACTTC. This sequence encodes CSARVEQYF.

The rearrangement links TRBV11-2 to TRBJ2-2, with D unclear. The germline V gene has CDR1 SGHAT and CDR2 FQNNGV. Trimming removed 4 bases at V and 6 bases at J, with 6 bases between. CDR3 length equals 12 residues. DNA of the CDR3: TGTGCCAGCAGCTCCCCCGCCGGGGAGCTGTTTTTT. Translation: CASSSPAGELFF.

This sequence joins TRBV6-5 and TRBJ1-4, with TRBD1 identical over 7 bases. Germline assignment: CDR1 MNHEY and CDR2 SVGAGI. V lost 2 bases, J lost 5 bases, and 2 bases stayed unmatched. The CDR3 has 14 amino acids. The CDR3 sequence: CASSYAGGNEKLFF. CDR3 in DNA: TGTGCCAGCAGTTACGCAGGGGGGAATGAAAAACTGTTTTTT.

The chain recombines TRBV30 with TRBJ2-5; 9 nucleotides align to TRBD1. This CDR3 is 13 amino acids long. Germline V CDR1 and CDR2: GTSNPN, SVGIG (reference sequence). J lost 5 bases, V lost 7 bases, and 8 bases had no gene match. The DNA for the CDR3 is TGTGCCTCTTCGACAGGGGGATCGGAGACCCAGTACTTC. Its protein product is CASSTGGSETQYF.

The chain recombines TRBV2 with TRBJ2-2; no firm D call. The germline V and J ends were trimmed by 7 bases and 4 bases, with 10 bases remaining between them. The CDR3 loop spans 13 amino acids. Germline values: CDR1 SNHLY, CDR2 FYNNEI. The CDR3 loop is CASTQTGTGELFF. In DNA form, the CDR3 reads TGTGCCAGCACGCAAACCGGCACCGGGGAGCTGTTTTTT.

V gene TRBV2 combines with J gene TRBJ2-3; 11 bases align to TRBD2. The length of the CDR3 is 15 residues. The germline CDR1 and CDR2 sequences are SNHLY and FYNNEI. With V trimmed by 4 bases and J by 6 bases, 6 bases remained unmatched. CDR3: CASSGLAGPRDTQYF. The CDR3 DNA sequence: TGTGCCAGCAGTGGACTAGCGGGGCCGCGGGATACGCAGTATTTT.

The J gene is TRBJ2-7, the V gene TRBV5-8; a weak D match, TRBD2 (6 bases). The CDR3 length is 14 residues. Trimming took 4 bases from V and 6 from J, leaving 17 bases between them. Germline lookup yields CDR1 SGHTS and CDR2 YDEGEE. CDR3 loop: CASSPGVLPVEQYF. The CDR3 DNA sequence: TGTGCCAGCAGCCCGGGGGTCCTGCCCGTCGAGCAGTACTTC.

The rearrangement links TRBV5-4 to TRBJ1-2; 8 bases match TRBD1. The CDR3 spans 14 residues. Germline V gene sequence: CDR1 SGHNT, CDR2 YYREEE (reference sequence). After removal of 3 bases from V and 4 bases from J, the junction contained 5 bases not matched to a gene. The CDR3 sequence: CASSSSGTGYGYTF. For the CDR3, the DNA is TGTGCCAGCAGCTCATCCGGGACAGGCTATGGCTACACCTTC.

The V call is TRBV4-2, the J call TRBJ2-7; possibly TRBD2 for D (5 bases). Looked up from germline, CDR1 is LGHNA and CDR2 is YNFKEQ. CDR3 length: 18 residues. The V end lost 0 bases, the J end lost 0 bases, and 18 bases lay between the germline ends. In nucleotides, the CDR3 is TGTGCCAGCAGCCAAGAATTAGAAAAGCGGACCATCTCCTACGAGCAGTACTTC. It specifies CASSQELEKRTISYEQYF.

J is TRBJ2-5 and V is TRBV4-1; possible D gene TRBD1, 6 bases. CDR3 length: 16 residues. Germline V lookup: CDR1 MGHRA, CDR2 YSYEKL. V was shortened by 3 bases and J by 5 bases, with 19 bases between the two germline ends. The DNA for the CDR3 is TGCGCCAGCAGCCAGCCAATCAGGGGTTCGGGGGAGACCCAGTACTTC. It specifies CASSQPIRGSGETQYF.

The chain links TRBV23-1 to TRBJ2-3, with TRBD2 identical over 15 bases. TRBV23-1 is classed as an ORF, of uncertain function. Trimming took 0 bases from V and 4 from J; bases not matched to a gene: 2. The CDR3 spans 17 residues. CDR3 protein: CASSQSRTSGRADTQYF. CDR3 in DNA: TGCGCCAGCAGTCAATCCCGGACTAGCGGGAGGGCAGATACGCAGTATTTT.

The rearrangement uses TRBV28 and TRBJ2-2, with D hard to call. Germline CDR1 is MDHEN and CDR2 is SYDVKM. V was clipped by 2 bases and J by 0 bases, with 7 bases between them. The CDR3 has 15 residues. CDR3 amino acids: CASSLATPNTGELFF. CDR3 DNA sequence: TGTGCCAGCAGTTTAGCGACTCCGAACACCGGGGAGCTGTTTTTT.

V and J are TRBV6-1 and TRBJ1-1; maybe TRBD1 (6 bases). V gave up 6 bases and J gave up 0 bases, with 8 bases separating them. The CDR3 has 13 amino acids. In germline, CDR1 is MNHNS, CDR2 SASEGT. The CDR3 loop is CASRGQLNTEAFF. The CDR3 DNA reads TGTGCCAGCAGAGGACAGCTGAACACTGAAGCTTTCTTT.